The 21 T cell receptor beta chains below come from one sample, sequenced in a study of tumor-infiltrating lymphocytes in primary liver carcinoma. Germline DNA was also extracted, while the blood RNA originated from unsorted whole blood. A constant-region primer served to make TCR beta cDNA from about 530 ng total RNA. Generation of the TCR beta libraries relied on three nested multiplex PCR rounds using slightly modified ARM-PCR. A C-beta reverse primer was combined with TRBV1-TRBV30 forward primers in the first two PCR rounds, and each round had 9 to 10 cycles. In TCRdb, the multiplex PCR reads were re-called with MiXCR into one record per CDR3 protein. This sample has about 200,000 distinct CDR3 sequences, with less than 65% found just once. The source material was peripheral blood. Every receptor here comes from a woman in her sixties with primary liver carcinoma and hepatitis B virus infection.

To note about this clonotype: A junction boundary mismatches the germline segment, possibly from a read error. This rearrangement joins TRBV29-1 to TRBJ2-3, with 12 bases identical to TRBD2. In germline, CDR1 is SQVTM, CDR2 ANQGSEA. This CDR3 comprises 15 residues. The DNA of the CDR3 is TGCAATGTTGACTCGGCTAGCGGGAGGGGAGATACGCAGTATTTC. Its protein product is CNVDSASGRGDTQYF.

Regarding this clonotype: At one of its ends the junction is not consistent with the germline gene, which may arise from a read error. J is TRBJ1-1 and V is TRBV5-1, with no clear D. The CDR3 consists of 15 residues. Germline V CDR1 and CDR2: SGHRS, YFSETQ. The CDR3 here is CASNLGHGVNTEAFF. As DNA, the CDR3 is TGCGCCAGCAACTTGGGTCACGGGGTGAACACTGAAGCCTTCTTT.

The CDR3 sequence: CASGLGGRAGVLADTQYF. The CDR3, as DNA: TGTGCCAGCGGCCTCGGCGGTCGCGCAGGTGTGCTTGCAGATACGCAGTATTTT. The chain employs TRBV11-1 and TRBJ2-3; unclear D gene. Germline CDR1 and CDR2: SGHAT and FQDESV (reference sequence). The CDR3 is 18 amino acids. Trimming took off 8 bases at V and 4 bases at J, with 28 bases between the two ends. Looking up the rest from reference TRBV11-1 and TRBJ2-3 gives the full variable domain: EAEVAQSPRYKITEKSQAVAFWCDPISGHATLYWYRQILGQGPELLVQFQDESVVDDSQLPKDRFSAERLKGVDSTLKIQPAELGDSAMYLCASGLGGRAGVLADTQYFGPGTRLTVL.

CDR3 sequence: CANRSGLGYGYTF. CDR3 DNA: TGTGCCAACAGATCAGGGCTGGGCTATGGCTACACCTTC. The chain links TRBV5-6 to TRBJ1-2; possibly TRBD1 for D (5 bases). There are 13 residues in the CDR3. Per the germline V gene, CDR1 is SGHDT and CDR2 is YYEEEE. V lost 9 bases, J lost 4 bases, and 16 bases lay in between.

The chain uses TRBV5-1 and TRBJ2-5; 10 bases fit TRBD2. This CDR3 has 15 residues. With V trimmed by 8 bases and J by 5 bases, 12 bases remained unmatched. CDR1 is SGHRS and CDR2 is YFSETQ in the germline V gene. The CDR3 DNA sequence: TGCGCCAGTATCCCGTCCCCTAGCGGGAGCGAGACCCAGTACTTC. The encoded protein is CASIPSPSGSETQYF.

A remark on this clonotype: A much more abundant neighbour one base away suggests this may be a read error. V usage is TRBV10-3 and J usage is TRBJ2-1; possibly TRBD1 or TRBD2 for D (7 bases each). Germline V CDR1 and CDR2: ENHRY, SYGVKD. The CDR3 totals 14 residues. The V end lost 7 bases, the J end lost 5 bases, and 15 bases lay between the germline ends. Here the CDR3 reads CAIKGASGNNEQFF. CDR3 sequence (DNA): TGTGCCATCAAGGGGGCTAGCGGAAACAATGAGCAGTTCTTC.

This clonotype was found once. A junction end diverges from the germline sequence, so it may reflect a read error. The chain links TRBV4-1 to TRBJ1-5; TRBD1 might be the D (6 bases). CDR3 length equals 17 residues. Germline-derived CDR1 and CDR2 are MGHRA and YSYEKL. In DNA form, the CDR3 reads TGCGCCAGCAGCCACACCACGAGGGGGAATAGCAATCAACCCCAGCATTTT. It specifies CASSHTTRGNSNQPQHF.

This clonotype has just one count. This chain uses TRBV4-2 with TRBJ2-7; 8 nucleotides line up with TRBD2. CDR3 length equals 20 residues. After removal of 4 bases from V and 5 bases from J, the junction contained 25 bases not matched to a gene. The germline V gene has CDR1 LGHNA and CDR2 YNFKEQ. The DNA of the CDR3 is TGTGCCAGCAGCCCCTCGGTCGGCGGGAGGAAACCGGCTTTCCTCGACGAGCAGTACTTC. The encoded protein is CASSPSVGGRKPAFLDEQYF.

A note on this clonotype: This CDR3 is missing its conserved last phenylalanine or tryptophan, likely due to a read error. The chain uses TRBV29-1 and TRBJ2-7; 13 nucleotides align to TRBD2. The V and J ends lost 3 bases and 1 base, in that order; junction bases with no gene match: 6. The CDR3 has 16 amino acids. Germline lookup yields CDR1 SQVTM and CDR2 ANQGSEA. CDR3 region: CSVEGTSGMWSYEQYL. CDR3 nucleotide sequence: TGCAGCGTTGAGGGGACTAGCGGGATGTGGTCCTACGAGCAGTACCTC.

At least ten counts were recorded for this clonotype. The chain uses TRBV29-1 and TRBJ2-1; 7 positions match TRBD1. The V and J ends lost 6 bases and 3 bases, in that order; junction bases with no gene match: 11. Germline V gives CDR1 SQVTM, CDR2 ANQGSEA. There are 15 residues in the CDR3. DNA for the CDR3: TGCAGCGTGCCTGCCAAAGGGGGCGACTACAATGAGCAGTTCTTC. The encoded protein is CSVPAKGGDYNEQFF.

In regard to this clonotype: This sequence may be a read error, since a much larger clone differs from it by one base. The chain employs TRBV10-2 and TRBJ1-1; D is perhaps TRBD1 (6 bases). CDR3 size: 14 residues. The germline CDR1 and CDR2 sequences are WSHSY and SAAADI. DNA of the CDR3: TGCGTCAGCAGTGAGGGGGGGATGAACACTGAAGCTTTCTTT. Translation: CVSSEGGMNTEAFF.

The chain couples TRBV10-2 to TRBJ2-7, with D perhaps matching TRBD1 (6 bases). From germline, CDR1 is WSHSY and CDR2 SAAADI. The CDR3 sequence is 12 residues long. V was cut by 7 bases and J by 4 bases, with 11 bases left in between. The CDR3 spells CASMGAAYEQYF. In nucleotides, the CDR3 is TGCGCCAGCATGGGGGCGGCATACGAGCAGTACTTC.

V is TRBV6-1 and J is TRBJ1-5; no clear D gene. Germline loops: CDR1 MNHNS, CDR2 SASEGT. The germline V and J ends were trimmed by 8 bases and 9 bases, with 17 bases remaining between them. The length of the CDR3 is 13 residues. CDR3: CASGDNSNSPQHF. Here the CDR3 DNA reads TGTGCCAGCGGCGATAATAGCAATTCGCCCCAGCATTTT.

As for this clonotype: Given a much more abundant clone one base away, this may be a read error. V is TRBV10-3 and J is TRBJ2-1; TRBD1 might be the D (5 bases). The CDR3 runs 18 residues. CDR1 is ENHRY, CDR2 SYGVKD, per germline. Between the trimmed V and J ends, which lost 5 bases and 6 bases, there was a span of 26 bases. This CDR3 reads CAISRTCRPVGSGNEQFF. The CDR3 DNA is TGTGCCATCAGTCGGACATGCCGTCCGGTTGGCTCGGGCAATGAGCAGTTCTTC.

Concerning this clonotype itself: Relative to the germline gene, one junction end is altered; a read error may explain this. This chain connects TRBV2 to TRBJ1-1; D call uncertain. Germline loops: CDR1 SNHLY, CDR2 FYNNEI. This CDR3 spans 13 amino acids. CDR3 DNA: TGTGCCAACAGTGTGCAGGCGAACACTGAAGCTTTCTTT. Its protein is CANSVQANTEAFF.

The table lists this clonotype with many counts. The rearrangement uses TRBV6-5 and TRBJ2-7, with 7 bases identical to TRBD1. The CDR3 covers 13 residues. V was pared by 2 bases and J by 4 bases, with 2 bases of the junction left unmatched. CDR1 is MNHEY and CDR2 is SVGAGI in the germline V gene. The chain's CDR3 is CASSYRGRYEQYF. Written as DNA, the CDR3 is TGTGCCAGCAGTTACAGGGGGCGATACGAGCAGTACTTC.

This chain uses TRBV12-3 or TRBV12-4 with TRBJ1-2; D is undetermined. The V end lost 5 bases, the J end lost 11 bases, and 21 bases lay between the germline ends. This CDR3 contains 14 residues. The CDR3, as DNA: TGTGCCAGCAGTCCTCCCCGGATAGGGCTCGGTTACACCTTC. This translates into CASSPPRIGLGYTF.

The chain combines TRBV2 with TRBJ1-2, with TRBD1 as a possible D gene (5 bases). Germline loops: CDR1 SNHLY, CDR2 FYNNEI. This CDR3 has 13 amino acids. With 7 bases removed from V and 8 bases from J, the gap between germline ends came to 17 bases. The CDR3 DNA is TGTGCCAGCATACAGGATTTGAGAGTGGGCTACACCTTC. Its protein product is CASIQDLRVGYTF. The full variable domain, completed using reference TRBV2 and TRBJ1-2, is EPEVTQTPSHQVTQMGQEVILRCVPISNHLYFYWYRQILGQKVEFLVSFYNNEISEKSEIFDDQFSVERPDGSNFTLKIRSTKLEDSAMYFCASIQDLRVGYTFGSGTRLTVV.

This clonotype was observed a handful of times. The chain links TRBV10-3 to TRBJ1-1, with 10 bases identical to TRBD1. J was trimmed by 4 bases and V by 10 bases; bases with no gene match: 3. The CDR3 sequence is 12 residues long. Germline V gene data show CDR1 as ENHRY and CDR2 as SYGVKD. CDR3: CATRTGGTEAFF. For the CDR3, the DNA is TGTGCCACTCGGACAGGGGGCACTGAAGCTTTCTTT.

Worth noting for this clonotype: This could be a read error, since a much larger clone is one nucleotide away. The V and J genes are TRBV14 and TRBJ1-1; D call uncertain. The CDR3 is made up of 13 amino acids. Germline CDR1 is SGHDN and CDR2 is FVKESK. The CDR3: CASRVAPNAEAFF. CDR3 DNA sequence: TGTGCCAGCCGAGTGGCCCCGAACGCTGAAGCTTTCTTT. The variable domain in full, with the rest retrieved from reference TRBV14 and TRBJ1-1, is EAGVTQFPSHSVIEKGQTVTLRCDPISGHDNLYWYRRVMGKEIKFLLHFVKESKQDESGMPNNRFLAERTGGTYSTLKVQPAELEDSGVYFCASRVAPNAEAFFGQGTRLTVV.

The chain couples TRBV4-1 to TRBJ2-2, with 13 nucleotides matching TRBD2. V trimming: 0 bases; J trimming: 14 bases; junction bases outside the gene matches: 6. The CDR3 is 15 residues long. CDR1 and CDR2 (germline): MGHRA, YSYEKL. The CDR3 loop is CASSQEQLAGGPLFF. Written as DNA, the CDR3 is TGCGCCAGCAGCCAAGAACAACTAGCGGGAGGGCCCCTGTTTTTT.